This passage covers 18 T cell receptor beta chains from one sample sequenced in a study of blood T cell repertoires in COVID-19. Profiled with immunoSEQ multiplex PCR; TCRdb holds only in-frame clones, not every one. The sample holds some 250,000 clones; more than 80% are singletons and the top ten take around 2.2%. The source material was peripheral blood. The source is a man between 25 and 39 years old who had recovered from COVID-19.

The chain uses TRBV9 and TRBJ2-5, with 8 positions matching TRBD1. Germline trimming cut 4 bases from V and 4 bases from J; bases unmatched to any gene: 12. In germline, CDR1 is SGDLS, CDR2 YYNGEE. The CDR3 spans 16 residues. CDR3: CASSPTPDRGGETQYF. As DNA, the CDR3 is TGTGCCAGCAGCCCTACACCCGACAGGGGAGGAGAGACCCAGTACTTC.

This rearrangement joins TRBV18 to TRBJ2-7, with TRBD1 matching 9 bases. Germline trimming cut 2 bases from V and 5 bases from J; bases unmatched to any gene: 13. Germline V gives CDR1 KGHSH, CDR2 LQKENI. This CDR3 has 17 amino acids. This CDR3 reads CASSPTGQGQGSNEQYF. CDR3 DNA sequence: TGTGCCAGCTCACCAACGGGCCAAGGACAGGGGTCCAACGAGCAGTACTTC. Together with reference TRBV18 and TRBJ2-7, the CDR3 gives the full variable domain: NAGVMQNPRHLVRRRGQEARLRCSPMKGHSHVYWYRQLPEEGLKFMVYLQKENIIDESGMPKERFSAEFPKEGPSILRIQQVVRGDSAAYFCASSPTGQGQGSNEQYFGPGTRLTVT.

V usage is TRBV20-1 and J usage is TRBJ1-2, with 7 bases lining up with TRBD1. J lost 7 bases, V lost 3 bases, and 5 bases had no gene match. The CDR3 totals 12 residues. In germline, CDR1 is DFQATT, CDR2 SNEGSKA (reference sequence). The CDR3 protein is CSASTGQSGYTF. In nucleotides, the CDR3 is TGCAGTGCTAGTACGGGACAGAGTGGCTACACCTTC.

The gene calls are TRBV5-1 and TRBJ1-4; D is undetermined. The ends were cut back, 1 base at V and 8 bases at J, with 24 bases in the middle. CDR1 SGHRS and CDR2 YFSETQ come from the germline V gene. The CDR3 spans 18 residues. The CDR3 loop is CASSLMVGEEALSEKLFF. DNA for the CDR3: TGCGCCAGCAGCTTGATGGTAGGTGAGGAGGCCTTGAGCGAAAAACTGTTTTTT.

The chain couples TRBV30 to TRBJ2-2; maybe TRBD1 (6 bases). V shed 2 bases and J shed 5 bases, with 18 bases lying between them. The germline V gene encodes CDR1 GTSNPN and CDR2 SVGIG (reference sequence). This CDR3 has 16 residues. In nucleotides, the CDR3 is TGTGCCTGGAGTAAGGGGGTCCCTAGCCTGACCGGGGAGCTGTTTTTT. Residues: CAWSKGVPSLTGELFF.

J is TRBJ2-3 and V is TRBV19, with a weak D call TRBD1 (5 bases). Trimming cost V 5 bases and J 2 bases, with 14 bases left between them. This CDR3 is 15 amino acids long. Germline V gives CDR1 LNHDA, CDR2 SQIVND (reference sequence). The DNA of the CDR3 is TGTGCCAGTAGTCCGCTACAGGAACCCACAGATACGCAGTATTTT. Its translation: CASSPLQEPTDTQYF.

V usage is TRBV11-2 and J usage is TRBJ2-1; TRBD2 matches at 10 bases. Trimming cost V 2 bases and J 3 bases; bases outside gene matches: 4. The CDR3 contains 16 residues. Germline CDR1 reads SGHAT; CDR2 reads FQNNGV. For the CDR3, the DNA is TGTGCCAGCAGCTTACAGCGGGGGGGCTTCTACAATGAGCAGTTCTTC. Translation gives CASSLQRGGFYNEQFF.

J is TRBJ2-1 and V is TRBV3-1 (or the pseudogene TRBV3-2); a possible D gene is TRBD1 (5 bases). The CDR3 consists of 15 residues. The V end lost 0 bases, the J end lost 2 bases, and 8 bases lay between the germline ends. CDR1 and CDR2 (germline): LGHDT, YNNKEL (reference sequence). The CDR3 sequence is CASSQDGAPYNEQFF. In nucleotides, the CDR3 is TGTGCCAGCAGCCAAGATGGGGCCCCCTACAATGAGCAGTTCTTC.

The rearrangement uses TRBV6-5 and TRBJ1-2; D is undetermined. The V and J ends lost 2 bases and 7 bases respectively, with 11 bases between them. CDR3 length: 13 residues. Germline V gives CDR1 MNHEY, CDR2 SVGAGI. The CDR3 bases are TGTGCCAGCAGTTACGCCCCCCCAGGTGGCTACACCTTC. This codes for CASSYAPPGGYTF.

With respect to this clone: The junction departs from germline at one end; a sequencing error may be responsible. Written as DNA, the CDR3 is TGTGCCAGCAGTCAAGAAGGGGTTCAGAGCTTC. This gives the protein CASSQEGVQSF. The J gene is TRBJ2-7, the V gene TRBV3-1 (or the pseudogene TRBV3-2), with D possibly TRBD1 on 5 matching bases. CDR3 length: 11 residues. The V gene's germline CDR1 is LGHDT and CDR2 YNNKEL (reference sequence).

The gene calls are TRBV10-3 and TRBJ1-2, with 8 bases identical to TRBD1. The CDR3 is 14 amino acids. Germline CDR1 and CDR2: ENHRY and SYGVKD. The junction had 9 bases not matched to a gene; V was cut back by 7 bases and J by 5 bases. The CDR3 reads CAINQGQEKYGYTF. The CDR3 DNA reads as TGTGCCATCAACCAGGGACAGGAGAAATATGGCTACACCTTC.

This chain connects TRBV25-1 to TRBJ2-7; perhaps TRBD1 as D (6 bases). Looked up from germline, CDR1 is MGHDK and CDR2 is SYGVNS. The CDR3 loop spans 15 amino acids. V was trimmed by 6 bases and J by 2 bases, leaving 17 bases between them. CDR3 DNA: TGTGCCAGCAGCCCCTCACAGGGAGTTACCTACGAGCAGTACTTC. Translating gives CASSPSQGVTYEQYF.

This clone has just one count. The chain joins TRBV28 to TRBJ2-6; TRBD2 might be the D (6 bases). The germline V gene encodes CDR1 MDHEN and CDR2 SYDVKM. The CDR3 runs 16 residues. Trimming took 7 bases from V and 1 from J, leaving 14 bases between them. CDR3 bases: TGTGCCAGCACCACATCGGGGGTATCTGGGGCCAACGTCCTGACTTTC. Protein: CASTTSGVSGANVLTF.

The chain links TRBV11-2 to TRBJ1-2, with TRBD1 identical over 10 bases. The V segment lost 4 bases and the J segment 2 bases; nucleotides outside the gene matches: 10. The CDR3 extends over 17 amino acids. CDR1 is SGHAT, CDR2 FQNNGV, per germline. CDR3 residues: CASSSTRDRGPNYGYTF. CDR3 bases: TGTGCCAGCAGCTCAACCCGGGACAGGGGCCCCAACTATGGCTACACCTTC. Full variable domain (outside the CDR3, taken from reference TRBV11-2 and TRBJ1-2): EAGVAQSPRYKIIEKRQSVAFWCNPISGHATLYWYQQILGQGPKLLIQFQNNGVVDDSQLPKDRFSAERLKGVDSTLKIQPAKLEDSAVYLCASSSTRDRGPNYGYTFGSGTRLTVV.

V usage is TRBV4-1 and J usage is TRBJ1-3, with TRBD1 as a possible D gene (5 bases). Trimming left V 1 base short and J 9 bases short, with 10 bases between. Germline CDR1 is MGHRA and CDR2 is YSYEKL. The CDR3 is 13 residues long. CDR3 loop: CASSQGTQGTIYF. The DNA of the CDR3 is TGCGCCAGCAGCCAAGGGACCCAGGGCACCATATATTTT.

The chain links TRBV6-5 to TRBJ2-3; weak D call: TRBD2 (5 bases). The V and J ends lost 0 bases and 4 bases respectively, with 8 bases between them. This CDR3 contains 14 residues. Germline V gene sequence: CDR1 MNHEY, CDR2 SVGAGI. The CDR3 region is CASSYSSGADTQYF. The CDR3, as DNA: TGTGCCAGCAGTTACTCGTCCGGGGCAGATACGCAGTATTTT.

The rearrangement joins TRBV19 to TRBJ1-1; D uncertain. The germline CDR1 and CDR2 sequences are LNHDA and SQIVND (reference sequence). There are 12 residues in the CDR3. The V and J ends lost 11 bases and 1 base respectively, with 11 bases between them. CDR3 sequence reads: CAAQRGNTEAFF. The DNA for the CDR3 is TGTGCCGCCCAGAGAGGGAACACTGAAGCTTTCTTT.

The CDR3 coding sequence is TGTGCCGGAGACGGGGGGCCAATGAACAATGAGCAGTTCTTC. Amino acids: CAGDGGPMNNEQFF. The rearrangement links TRBV6-5 to TRBJ2-1; weak D call: TRBD2 (7 bases). Per germline, CDR1 MNHEY and CDR2 SVGAGI. V was cut by 11 bases and J by 5 bases, with 19 bases left in between. The CDR3 is made up of 14 amino acids.